Here is one T cell receptor (beta chain) with its context. CDR3 size: 14 residues. Germline CDR1 is SGHRS and CDR2 is YFSETQ. V dropped 4 bases and J dropped 2 bases, with 12 bases sitting between them. This record belongs to a study of T cell changes during pregnancy in multiple sclerosis. Sequencing was performed with immunoSEQ multiplex PCR; in TCRdb, only in-frame clones are kept and a portion is missing. Of some 55,000 clones in the sample, about 83% were seen once. The rearrangement links TRBV5-1 to TRBJ2-5; tentatively, D is TRBD2 (6 bases). The sequence was obtained from a human donor whose cells served as feeder cells for cultures in a pregnancy study. Sequenced sample: peripheral blood from another person, used as feeder cells. DNA for the CDR3: TGCGCCAGCAGCAGAGCGGGTCGTCAAGAGACCCAGTACTTC. It translates to CASSRAGRQETQYF.